The next 17 T cell receptor beta chains were all read from a single sample in a study of regulatory T cells in long-lasting Graves disease (dated by TCRdb to 2020 to 2023). Library preparation used multiplex PCR. Sequenced using an Illumina HiSeq 4000. CDR3 regions were amplified by Arm-PCR with iRepertoire HTBI primers to construct TCR beta libraries. TCRdb reran the public reads through fastp at Q25 and MiXCR, keeping productive beta chains. For every CDR3 protein sequence, its rows merge into one entry that carries the most common genes and DNA. Within this sample are about half a million distinct CDR3 sequences, with 22% of them counted one time only. The top ten hold about an eighth of the sample. The meaning of the sample's time point label: persistent/refractory GD, antithyroid drugs over 5 years with positive TRAb. For both TCR sequencing and RNA sequencing, RNA was extracted from PBMCs using TRIzol.

Specimen: peripheral blood mononuclear cells (PBMCs), collected when the disease was refractory, from a patient treated with antithyroid drugs. These receptors were taken from a female donor with Graves disease.

Many counts were recorded for this clonotype. The chain has TRBV6-1 and TRBJ1-2, with D perhaps TRBD1 (6 bases). Trimming left V 5 bases short and J 8 bases short, with 15 bases between. CDR3 length: 13 residues. Germline CDR1 is MNHNS and CDR2 is SASEGT. In DNA, the CDR3 is TGTGCCAGCAGTCCGGGACACCAAAGGGGCTACACCTTC. Translated, it gives CASSPGHQRGYTF.

V usage is TRBV6-1 and J usage is TRBJ1-5, with TRBD1 matching over 10 bases. Germline values: CDR1 MNHNS, CDR2 SASEGT. Germline trimming cut 5 bases from V and 5 bases from J; bases unmatched to any gene: 3. The CDR3 runs 14 residues. CDR3 sequence: CASSMTGGHQPQHF. CDR3 in DNA: TGTGCCAGCAGTATGACAGGGGGCCATCAGCCCCAGCATTTT.

The rearrangement joins TRBV2 to TRBJ2-3; 7 bases line up with TRBD1. CDR3 length: 15 amino acids. J lost 4 bases, V lost 8 bases, and 12 bases had no gene match. CDR1 is SNHLY, CDR2 FYNNEI, per germline. In DNA, the CDR3 is TGTGCCAGCCTTCGGGCGAGGGGGCTGTCAGATACGCAGTATTTT. Residues: CASLRARGLSDTQYF.

This clonotype came up a few times. The chain recombines TRBV7-8 with TRBJ1-2, with 11 bases aligning to TRBD1. Looked up from germline, CDR1 is SGHVS and CDR2 is FQNEAQ. V shed 3 bases and J 1 base; nucleotides not matched to a gene: 4. The CDR3 contains 16 residues. The CDR3 nucleotides are TGTGCCAGCAGCTTTGGACAGGGGGCAAGTAACTATGGCTACACCTTC. It yields the protein CASSFGQGASNYGYTF.

This clonotype showed up many times. The J gene is TRBJ2-2, the V gene TRBV11-2; possibly TRBD1 for D (6 bases). Per the germline V gene, CDR1 is SGHAT and CDR2 is FQNNGV. The ends were cut back, 6 bases at V and 7 bases at J, with 12 bases in the middle. The CDR3 runs 13 residues. The DNA of the CDR3 is TGTGCCAGCAGTCCCACCAGGGGCGGGGAGCTGTTTTTT. Translation: CASSPTRGGELFF.

This clonotype was observed many times. The chain has TRBV6-5 and TRBJ2-1; 11 positions match TRBD1. V dropped 0 bases and J dropped 0; count of bases not matched to a gene: 10. Germline V CDR1 and CDR2: MNHEY, SVGAGI. The CDR3 extends over 20 amino acids. The DNA for the CDR3 is TGTGCCAGCAGTTACTCAGGACAGGGGGCTCGTTCTTACTCCTACAATGAGCAGTTCTTC. Protein: CASSYSGQGARSYSYNEQFF.

A word on this clonotype: An end of the junction does not agree with germline; a read error may underlie this. The V and J genes are TRBV20-1 and TRBJ2-4; 8 bases match TRBD1. The CDR3 has 14 residues. The germline gives CDR1 DFQATT, CDR2 SNEGSKA (reference sequence). In DNA, the CDR3 is TGCAGTGTCCTGGACAGGGACGGTAAAACCATTCAGTACTTC. It is translated as CSVLDRDGKTIQYF.

This clonotype was counted ten times or more. This chain links TRBV6-5 with TRBJ2-7; no clear D. Germline V gene sequence: CDR1 MNHEY, CDR2 SVGAGI. V lost 4 bases and J 0 bases, leaving 16 bases between the germline ends. The CDR3 is 16 residues long. The CDR3 spells CASSSYLLIDSYEQYF. The CDR3 DNA reads as TGTGCCAGCAGTTCTTACCTCCTCATTGACTCCTACGAGCAGTACTTC.

V gene TRBV7-9 combines with J gene TRBJ1-1, with 9 bases aligning to TRBD1. CDR1 is SEHNR, CDR2 FQNEAQ, per germline (reference sequence). This CDR3 has 16 amino acids. V was pared by 1 base and J by 6 bases, with 9 bases of the junction left unmatched. The CDR3 sequence: CASSLVSGTGIPEAFF. CDR3 sequence (DNA): TGTGCCAGCAGCTTAGTATCCGGGACAGGGATCCCTGAAGCTTTCTTT.

This sequence joins TRBV28 and TRBJ1-5; D not certain. The CDR3 has 16 amino acids. V lost 3 bases and J lost 5, with 17 bases in between. Germline V CDR1 and CDR2: MDHEN, SYDVKM. The CDR3 sequence is CASSFMSHLLDQPQHF. The DNA of the CDR3 is TGTGCCAGCAGTTTTATGTCGCATCTACTCGATCAGCCCCAGCATTTT.

The chain employs TRBV4-3 and TRBJ1-3; D is ambiguous. This CDR3 contains 13 residues. CDR1 and CDR2 (germline): LGHNA, YSLEER. The V gene lost 2 bases and the J gene lost 7 bases, with 9 bases spanning the gap. This CDR3 is CASSQLLRNTIYF. In nucleotides, the CDR3 is TGCGCCAGCAGCCAACTACTGAGGAACACCATATATTTT.

This clonotype was seen a handful of times. The DNA of the CDR3 is TGTGCCAGCAGTTACGGAGGGGGTCGGACTGAAGCTTTCTTT. Its translation: CASSYGGGRTEAFF. This chain uses TRBV6-2 or TRBV6-3 with TRBJ1-1; possible D gene TRBD1, 6 bases. The V gene's germline CDR1 is MNHEY and CDR2 SVGEGT. The CDR3 runs to 14 residues. Trimming took off 2 bases at V and 5 bases at J, with 12 bases between the two ends.

This clonotype was seen a handful of times. For the CDR3, the DNA is TGTGCCAGCAGCGTAGCCGGGACAGGGGCCCTATGGGAGCAGTACTTC. Protein product: CASSVAGTGALWEQYF. The chain combines TRBV9 with TRBJ2-7, with 10 nucleotides matching TRBD1. In germline, CDR1 is SGDLS, CDR2 YYNGEE. J was trimmed by 7 bases and V by 0 bases; bases with no gene match: 10. The CDR3 spans 16 residues. Full variable domain (remainder filled in from reference TRBV9 and TRBJ2-7): DSGVTQTPKHLITATGQRVTLRCSPRSGDLSVYWYQQSLDQGLQFLIQYYNGEERAKGNILERFSAQQFPDLHSELNLSSLELGDSALYFCASSVAGTGALWEQYFGPGTRLTVT.

This clonotype was seen ten or more times. The chain has TRBV7-2 and TRBJ2-2; D is unresolved. Looked up from germline, CDR1 is SGHTA and CDR2 is FQGNSA. The CDR3 length is 16 residues. Trimming took off 0 bases at V and 9 bases at J, with 17 bases between the two ends. CDR3 residues: CASSLAGWETQWELFF. CDR3 sequence (DNA): TGTGCCAGCAGCTTAGCGGGTTGGGAAACTCAGTGGGAGCTGTTTTTT.

This chain uses TRBV5-1 with TRBJ1-6; D unclear. Trimming left V 3 bases short and J 11 bases short, with 15 bases between. CDR1 and CDR2 from the germline V gene are SGHRS and YFSETQ. There are 14 residues in the CDR3. The CDR3 sequence is CASSSGILPAPLHF. The CDR3 nucleotides are TGCGCCAGCAGCTCCGGGATCCTACCTGCACCCCTCCACTTT.

Turning to this clonotype: One base away lies a much larger clone, so this may be a sequencing read error. This sequence joins TRBV12-3 or TRBV12-4 and TRBJ1-2, with 10 bases lining up with TRBD1. J lost 6 bases, V lost 4 bases, and 14 bases had no gene match. This CDR3 is built from 17 residues. CDR3 DNA sequence: TGTGCCAGCAGTTCCTATCGGGACAGGGGTTTAAAGGATGGCTACACCTTC. Translation: CASSSYRDRGLKDGYTF.

This chain joins TRBV3-1 and TRBJ2-2; D is unresolved. The length of the CDR3 is 16 residues. V lost 8 bases, J lost 0 bases, and 16 bases lay in between. Germline lookup yields CDR1 LGHDT and CDR2 YNNKEL (reference sequence). The CDR3 nucleotides are TGTGCCAGCCGTGGTGGTACGGGCGCGAACACCGGGGAGCTGTTTTTT. Translating gives CASRGGTGANTGELFF.